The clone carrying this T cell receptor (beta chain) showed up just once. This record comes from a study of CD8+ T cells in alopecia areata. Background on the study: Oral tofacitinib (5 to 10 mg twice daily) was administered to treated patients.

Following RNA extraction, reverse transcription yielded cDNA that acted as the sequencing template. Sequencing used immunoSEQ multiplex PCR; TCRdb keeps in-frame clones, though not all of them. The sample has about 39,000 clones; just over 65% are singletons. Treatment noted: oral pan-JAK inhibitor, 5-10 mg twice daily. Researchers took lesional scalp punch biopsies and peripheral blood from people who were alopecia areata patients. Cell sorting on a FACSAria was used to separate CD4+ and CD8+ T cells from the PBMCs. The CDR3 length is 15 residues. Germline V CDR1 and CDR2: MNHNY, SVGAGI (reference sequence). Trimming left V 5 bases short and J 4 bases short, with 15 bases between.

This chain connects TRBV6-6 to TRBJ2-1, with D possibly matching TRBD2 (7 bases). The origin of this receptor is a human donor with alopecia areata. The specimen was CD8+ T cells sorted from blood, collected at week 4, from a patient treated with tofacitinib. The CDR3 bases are TGTGCCAGCAGTCCCGGGGGCGGGGGTTACAATGAGCAGTTCTTC. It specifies CASSPGGGGYNEQFF.